The present T cell receptor beta chain was sequenced within a study of T cells in Graves' hyperthyroidism and ophthalmopathy. The CDR3 has 16 amino acids. Germline V CDR1 and CDR2: SGHTA, FQGNSA. V gave up 8 bases and J gave up 3 bases; unmatched junction bases: 12. Amplification of TCR beta CDR3 regions was performed using RNA transcripts as template. The TCR CDR3 first-round RT-PCR relied on the HTBI primer set. TCRdb fed the multiplex PCR reads into MiXCR, producing one record per CDR3 protein. The table lists about 710,000 distinct CDR3 sequences, around 15% of them singletons. Comment on this clonotype: Its antigen is not identified.

Regarding the study as a whole: In blood, most of the thyroid clonotypes expanded above 0.001 were also present.

Patients between 18 and 65 years old had hyperthyroidism, newly diagnosed and lasting under 2 months. Clinical symptoms, serum thyroxine, TRAb, thyroid ultrasound and orbital computed tomography informed diagnoses. The genes are TRBV7-2 and TRBJ2-2; 7 bases are a match to TRBD2. The origin of this receptor is a man aged 18-30 years with Graves' hyperthyroidism. The sample comprised blood. CDR3 nucleotides: TGTGCCAGCTTCCCTACCGGCGGGGGTGACACCGGGGAGCTGTTTTTT. Translating gives CASFPTGGGDTGELFF.